A selection of T cell receptor beta chains follows, all from one sample in a study of cytomegalovirus exposure and HLA in healthy donors. Repertoires were generated with immunoSEQ multiplex PCR, while TCRdb's copy carries only in-frame clones and drops some. The sample records around 190,000 clones, approximately 9.5% being singletons. The source material was PBMCs. The receptors were sampled from a woman younger than 45 in good health and CMV-seropositive. The CDR3 runs from the conserved cysteine through the conserved F or W. The order of the fields is J gene, D gene, clone size, V gene, CDR3 DNA, CDR3 protein. A D gene is named only where the DNA matches it firmly. A clone size is listed for some rows: how often the clone was seen (once, few, many), or a class if it is expanded.

TRBJ2-5 NA NA TRBV10-2 TGCGCCAGCAGTGACCCCCGGGTTCTAGAGACCCAGTACTTC CASSDPRVLETQYF
TRBJ2-7 TRBD1 NA TRBV6-1 TGTGCCAGCAGGCCGACAGGGGAGCACTACGAGCAGTACTTC CASRPTGEHYEQYF
TRBJ2-7 NA few TRBV27 TGTGCCAGCAGTTTAGGGGCGGGAAGCGAGCAGTACTTC CASSLGAGSEQYF
TRBJ1-4 NA few TRBV6-6 TGTGCCAGCAGTTCAGGGCCCTCAAAGGAAAAACTGTTTTTT CASSSGPSKEKLFF
TRBJ2-5 TRBD2 NA TRBV13 TGTGCCAGCAGCCACCTAGGGACTAGCGGCCCATGGCGGTACTTC CASSHLGTSGPWRYF
TRBJ2-7 NA few TRBV11-2 TGTGCCAGCAGCTTAGGCCTAGCGTATAGCTCCTACGAGCAGTACTTC CASSLGLAYSSYEQYF
TRBJ2-3 NA NA TRBV7-3 TGTGCCAGCAGCTTTTTAAGCAGCACAGATACGCAGTATTTT CASSFLSSTDTQYF
TRBJ1-4 TRBD1 NA TRBV18 TGTGCCAGCTCACAACTCGGACAGGCCGCTAATGAAAAACTGTTTTTT CASSQLGQAANEKLFF
TRBJ1-3 NA NA TRBV4-2 TGTGCCAGCAGCCAAGAAAAGAGCTCTGGAAACACCATATATTTT CASSQEKSSGNTIYF
TRBJ2-2 NA NA TRBV21-1 TGTGCCAGCAGCAAGACTAGTCCGGCGAACACCGGGGAGCTGTTTTTT CASSKTSPANTGELFF
TRBJ2-1 NA NA TRBV30 TGTGCCTGTTTGGGGACTTTTGTCCACAATGAGCAGTTCTTC CACLGTFVHNEQFF
TRBJ2-1 NA NA TRBV9 TGTGCCAGCAGCCCCTCAGGGGTGTCCTACAATGAGCAGTTCTTC CASSPSGVSYNEQFF
TRBJ2-1 NA NA TRBV2 TGTGCCAGCAGTGGGTTGGAGTACTCCTACAATGAGCAGTTCTTC CASSGLEYSYNEQFF
TRBJ2-1 TRBD2 NA TRBV4-2 TGTGCCAGCAGCCGTAGCGGGAGCTCCTACAATGAGCAGTTCTTC CASSRSGSSYNEQFF
TRBJ2-5 NA many TRBV10-2 TGCGCCAGCAGCAGCCAGGGGTTGGAGACCCAGTACTTC CASSSQGLETQYF
TRBJ1-6 NA NA TRBV6-1 TGTGCCAGCAGTGAAGAAGGCAGGGGATTAGGGAATTCACCCCTCCACTTT CASSEEGRGLGNSPLHF
TRBJ2-3 TRBD2 NA TRBV18 TGTGCCAGCTCACCAAAATCTAGCGGGAGGCGGGCAGATACGCAGTATTTT CASSPKSSGRRADTQYF
TRBJ2-2 NA few TRBV7-6 TGTGCCAGCAGCTTCACCCCGGGATCCGGGGAGCTGTTTTTT CASSFTPGSGELFF
TRBJ2-1 NA few TRBV7-2 TGTGCCAGCAGCCCCTACCCGAGGACTAACGACCCCCTCAATGAGCAGTTCTTC CASSPYPRTNDPLNEQFF
TRBJ1-5 NA few TRBV19 TGTGCCAGCTCAGTCGAGGGTTATAGCAATCAGCCCCAGCATTTT CASSVEGYSNQPQHF
TRBJ2-3 TRBD2 few TRBV7-3 TGTGCCAGCAGCTTAGAGCGGGGGACAGATACGCAGTATTTT CASSLERGTDTQYF
TRBJ1-5 TRBD1 NA TRBV19 TGTGCCAGTATCCCGACAGGGTACAATCAGCCCCAGCATTTT CASIPTGYNQPQHF
TRBJ2-7 NA few TRBV5-1 TGCGCCAGCAGTAGGCAGGACACCTACGAGCAGTACTTC CASSRQDTYEQYF
TRBJ1-1 TRBD1 few TRBV15 TGTGCCACCAGCGCTAGGGACAGCATGAACACTGAAGCTTTCTTT CATSARDSMNTEAFF
TRBJ1-4 NA few TRBV7-9 TGTGCCAGCAGGGACACGGGGGAGGATGAAAAACTGTTTTTT CASRDTGEDEKLFF
TRBJ2-1 TRBD2 few TRBV11-2 TGTGCCAGCAGCTTAGTCACCGGGAGGGCCCTCGGAGGTGAGCAGTTCTTC CASSLVTGRALGGEQFF
TRBJ2-1 TRBD1 NA TRBV7-9 TGTGCCAGCAGCTACCCCGGGACAGGGTCAGTCAATGAGCAGTTCTTC CASSYPGTGSVNEQFF
TRBJ2-3 NA few TRBV5-1 TGCGCCAGCAGCTTGGGGACATCCACAGATACGCAGTATTTT CASSLGTSTDTQYF
TRBJ1-1 TRBD1 once TRBV27 TGTGCCAGCAGTTTGAGACAGGGTAATGAAGCTTTCTTT CASSLRQGNEAFF
TRBJ2-3 TRBD2 few TRBV27 TGTGCCAGCAGTTTAAGGAGGAGCGCGGGGGGAACAGATACGCAGTATTTT CASSLRRSAGGTDTQYF
TRBJ2-3 NA NA TRBV15 TGTGCCACCAGCAGCTCGCCAGGGGCGGGCACAGATACGCAGTATTTT CATSSSPGAGTDTQYF
TRBJ2-2 NA NA TRBV9 TGTGCCAGCAGCGTCGGTGGGAGAGGCACCGGGGAGCTGTTTTTT CASSVGGRGTGELFF
TRBJ1-2 NA NA TRBV5-1 TGCGCCAGCAGCTTGGCGCAGGGAATTTACGGCTACACCTTC CASSLAQGIYGYTF
TRBJ2-5 NA NA TRBV10-1 TGCGCCAGCACGTACCGAAACGGGTGGGAGACCCAGTACTTC CASTYRNGWETQYF
TRBJ1-6 TRBD1 few TRBV30 TGTGCCTGGACCTTACTGACAGGGGGCAGAACACCCCTCCACTTT CAWTLLTGGRTPLHF
TRBJ2-2 TRBD2 NA TRBV18 TGTGCCAGCTCACTGACTAGCGGAAACACCGGGGAGCTGTTTTTT CASSLTSGNTGELFF
TRBJ2-4 NA NA TRBV4-1 TGCGCCAGCAGCCCCTACCACCTACCGGCCAAAAACATTCAGTACTTC CASSPYHLPAKNIQYF
TRBJ1-1 NA NA TRBV7-9 TGTGCCAGCAGCTTACGGACAGTTGACACTGAAGCTTTCTTT CASSLRTVDTEAFF
TRBJ1-6 NA few TRBV19 TGTGCCAGTAGTAACGGGACTTGGAATTCACCCCTCCACTTT CASSNGTWNSPLHF
TRBJ2-7 TRBD2 few TRBV29-1 TGCAGCGTTAGCGGGACTGCCTACGAGCAGTACTTC CSVSGTAYEQYF
TRBJ2-7 NA few TRBV5-8 TGTGCCAGCAGCCCCTGGGGGCGAAAGTCCTACGAGCAGTACTTC CASSPWGRKSYEQYF
TRBJ2-7 TRBD1 few TRBV5-6 TGTGCCAGCAGCACCAACAGGGGGGTATACGAGCAGTACTTC CASSTNRGVYEQYF
TRBJ2-7 TRBD2 few TRBV10-1 TGCGCCAGCAGTGAGGGCGGGGGACTTTGGGAGCAGTACTTC CASSEGGGLWEQYF
TRBJ2-7 TRBD1 NA TRBV4-1 TGCGCCAGCAGCCCCCCGGGACAGGGGAAAGTTGACGAGCAGTACTTC CASSPPGQGKVDEQYF
TRBJ2-1 TRBD2 NA TRBV19 TGTGCCAGTAGTAGGACTAGCGGGAGCTCCTACAATGAGCAGTTCTTC CASSRTSGSSYNEQFF
TRBJ2-5 NA few TRBV2 TGTGCCAGCAGTGACGAGGGCTTTCAAGAGACCCAGTACTTC CASSDEGFQETQYF
TRBJ2-1 TRBD2 NA TRBV7-2 TGTGCCAGCAGCTTAAGTTTGGTGCCGGGAGGAAGGCGCAATGAGCAGTTCTTC CASSLSLVPGGRRNEQFF
TRBJ2-5 NA few TRBV7-7 TGTGCCAGCAGCTTAGGACTGGCTAGGGAGACCCAGTACTTC CASSLGLARETQYF
TRBJ1-1 TRBD1 few TRBV27 TGTGCCAGCAGTCGCCGGGGACAGTCAAGATTGAAGGGTTTCTTT CASSRRGQSRLKGFF
TRBJ1-5 TRBD1 NA TRBV30 TGTGCCTGGAGTGTGGGCAGGGGGAATCAGCCCCAGCATTTT CAWSVGRGNQPQHF
TRBJ2-3 TRBD1 NA TRBV27 TGTGCCAGCAGTTTCGCAGGGACAGGCTATACGCAGTATTTT CASSFAGTGYTQYF
TRBJ1-4 NA few TRBV25-1 TGTGCCAGCAGCGAACCCGCAGGGTCTAATGAAAAACTGTTTTTT CASSEPAGSNEKLFF